This entry lists 20 T cell receptor beta chains sequenced from one sample in a study of CD4+ T cells in melanoma. The method was immunoSEQ multiplex PCR; TCRdb's version includes in-frame clones alone and lacks a portion of them. The table lists 9,500 to 12,000 clones, roughly 66% of them singletons. The material sequenced was cells from a culture (not recorded whether cultured in vitro). These receptors came from a human donor with melanoma.

The rearrangement joins TRBV30 to TRBJ1-1, with D uncertain. This CDR3 spans 11 amino acids. With 4 bases removed from V and 5 bases from J, the gap between germline ends came to 8 bases. Germline V gene data show CDR1 as GTSNPN and CDR2 as SVGIG (reference sequence). The CDR3 coding sequence is TGTGCCTGGACCCGGTGGACTGAAGCTTTCTTT. Protein sequence: CAWTRWTEAFF.

This clone was detected only a few times. The chain is built from TRBV7-9 and TRBJ2-7; D not certain. This CDR3 spans 12 amino acids. Trimming removed 0 bases from V and 2 bases from J, with 2 bases in between. Germline assignment: CDR1 SEHNR and CDR2 FQNEAQ (reference sequence). In nucleotides, the CDR3 is TGTGCCAGCAGCTTAGCGCCCTACGAGCAGTACTTC. It specifies CASSLAPYEQYF.

The genes are TRBV18 and TRBJ2-7; TRBD1 matches 9 bases. CDR1 and CDR2 (germline): KGHSH, LQKENI. The CDR3 runs 14 residues. V lost 3 bases and J lost 5; bases outside the gene matches: 5. The CDR3 spells CASSPLQGAHEQYF. CDR3 DNA sequence: TGTGCCAGCTCACCGCTACAGGGGGCTCACGAGCAGTACTTC.

The chain couples TRBV7-3 to TRBJ2-3; the D is unclear. CDR1 is SGHTA, CDR2 FQGTGA, per germline. Trimming stripped 0 bases from V and 4 bases from J, with 5 bases between. CDR3 size: 13 residues. CDR3 amino acids: CASSLTFSDTQYF. The CDR3 region has the DNA TGTGCCAGCAGCTTAACGTTCTCAGATACGCAGTATTTT. Full variable domain (missing parts from reference TRBV7-3 and TRBJ2-3): GAGVSQTPSNKVTEKGKYVELRCDPISGHTALYWYRQSLGQGPEFLIYFQGTGAADDSGLPNDRFFAVRPEGSVSTLKIQRTERGDSAVYLCASSLTFSDTQYFGPGTRLTVL.

V usage is TRBV2 and J usage is TRBJ1-2; tentative D call: TRBD1 (5 bases). The CDR3 is made up of 14 amino acids. Trimming cost V 6 bases and J 2 bases, with 13 bases left between them. The germline CDR1 and CDR2 sequences are SNHLY and FYNNEI. The CDR3 loop is CASSEQDRNYGYTF. In DNA form, the CDR3 reads TGTGCCAGCAGCGAACAAGACAGAAACTATGGCTACACCTTC.

This clone was counted between two and nine times. V is TRBV30 and J is TRBJ2-7; D unresolved. The CDR3 sequence is 13 residues long. V was pared by 6 bases and J by 3 bases, with 15 bases between. Per the germline V gene, CDR1 is GTSNPN and CDR2 is SVGIG (reference sequence). In DNA, the CDR3 is TGTGCCTGTTCATCTGACATAGGCTACGAGCAGTACTTC. It codes for CACSSDIGYEQYF.

This rearrangement joins TRBV4-1 to TRBJ2-7; D remains ambiguous. The CDR3 runs 16 residues. Germline V gene data show CDR1 as MGHRA and CDR2 as YSYEKL. The V and J ends lost 5 bases and 4 bases respectively, with 21 bases between them. CDR3 nucleotide sequence: TGCGCCAGCAGCTTTACGGCCCGAAATTTTGGTTACGAGCAGTACTTC. It codes for CASSFTARNFGYEQYF.

The DNA of the CDR3 is TGTGCCAGCAGCTTCTTGAGGGGTCTTAATTCACCCCTCCACTTT. Translated, it gives CASSFLRGLNSPLHF. This chain uses TRBV7-2 with TRBJ1-6; the D gene is possibly TRBD1 (5 bases). Germline CDR1 and CDR2: SGHTA and FQGNSA. The CDR3 spans 15 residues. Trimming left V 3 bases short and J 6 bases short, with 12 bases between.

This rearrangement joins TRBV7-2 to TRBJ1-6, with D maybe TRBD1 (6 bases). Germline CDR1 SGHTA, CDR2 FQGNSA. CDR3 length equals 15 residues. V lost 5 bases and J 2 bases, leaving 10 bases between the germline ends. CDR3 residues: CASSGRGPYNSPLHF. CDR3 bases: TGTGCCAGCAGCGGCAGGGGCCCCTATAATTCACCCCTCCACTTT.

In this sample, this clone turned up a few times. The gene calls are TRBV5-1 and TRBJ1-1; D gene ambiguous. V was shortened by 2 bases and J by 7 bases, with 15 bases between the two germline ends. This CDR3 region has 14 residues. CDR1 is SGHRS, CDR2 YFSETQ, per germline. CDR3 sequence: CASSFGRLGGEAFF. Written as DNA, the CDR3 is TGCGCCAGCAGCTTCGGTCGTCTTGGAGGTGAAGCTTTCTTT.

This chain links TRBV15 with TRBJ2-5; the D gene could be TRBD1 or TRBD2 (5 bases each). Looked up from germline, CDR1 is LNHNV and CDR2 is YYDKDF (reference sequence). CDR3 length: 14 amino acids. The ends were cut back, 3 bases at V and 5 bases at J, with 13 bases in the middle. The CDR3 reads CATSRGDAAETQYF. The CDR3 region has the DNA TGTGCCACCAGCAGGGGGGACGCGGCGGAGACCCAGTACTTC. The whole variable domain, filled in from reference TRBV15 and TRBJ2-5, reads DAMVIQNPRYQVTQFGKPVTLSCSQTLNHNVMYWYQQKSSQAPKLLFHYYDKDFNNEADTPDNFQSRRPNTSFCFLDIRSPGLGDTAMYLCATSRGDAAETQYFGPGTRLLVL.

The chain couples TRBV29-1 to TRBJ1-5; D gene ambiguous. The CDR3 length is 13 residues. V lost 2 bases and J 0 bases, leaving 5 bases between the germline ends. CDR1 SQVTM and CDR2 ANQGSEA come from the germline V gene. The chain's CDR3 is CSVEINSNQPQHF. DNA of the CDR3: TGCAGCGTTGAAATTAATAGCAATCAGCCCCAGCATTTT.

This clone was observed a few times. The chain joins TRBV7-9 to TRBJ1-6; no clear D. This CDR3 spans 15 amino acids. Germline loops: CDR1 SEHNR, CDR2 FQNEAQ (reference sequence). Trimming pared 5 bases from V and 0 bases from J, leaving 8 bases between. The CDR3 bases are TGTGCCAGCAGCCCAAGAAGCTCCTATAATTCACCCCTCCACTTT. It translates to CASSPRSSYNSPLHF.

The chain carries TRBV6-4 and TRBJ1-6, with D possibly TRBD1 on 5 matching bases. Between the trimmed V and J ends, which lost 7 bases and 9 bases, there was a span of 16 bases. Germline V lookup: CDR1 MRHNA, CDR2 SNTAGT. There are 14 residues in the CDR3. In DNA, the CDR3 is TGTGCCAGCACTGCTTCGGCAGGGCTTTCACCCCTCCACTTT. Its protein is CASTASAGLSPLHF.

This clone was picked up a small number of times. The rearrangement uses TRBV6-1 and TRBJ2-1; D gene uncertain. This CDR3 comprises 12 residues. Germline V gene lookup returns CDR1 MNHNS and CDR2 SASEGT. Trimming stripped 7 bases from V and 10 bases from J, with 14 bases between. CDR3 sequence (DNA): TGTGCCAGCACCTTCAGCACGAGGGAGCAGTTCTTC. It yields the protein CASTFSTREQFF.

V and J are TRBV4-1 and TRBJ2-7; 10 nucleotides align to TRBD2. Trimming took 2 bases from V and 6 from J; bases not matched to a gene: 7. The CDR3 extends over 15 amino acids. Germline CDR1 is MGHRA and CDR2 is YSYEKL. In nucleotides, the CDR3 is TGCGCCAGCAGCCAACAAGCGGGGGGGTTTACCGAGCAGTACTTC. It specifies CASSQQAGGFTEQYF.

The rearrangement links TRBV6-5 to TRBJ1-2; D unresolved. CDR3 length: 15 amino acids. The V and J ends lost 7 bases and 2 bases respectively, with 17 bases between them. Germline CDR1 MNHEY, CDR2 SVGAGI. CDR3 DNA sequence: TGTGCCAGCAATCTGACTCCCACCCTGAACTATGGCTACACCTTC. This translates into CASNLTPTLNYGYTF.

This chain links TRBV6-6 with TRBJ2-7, with TRBD2 matching over 15 bases. The germline gives CDR1 MNHNY, CDR2 SVGAGI (reference sequence). J was trimmed by 2 bases and V by 10 bases; bases with no gene match: 6. The CDR3 is made up of 15 amino acids. The CDR3 reads CATKRTSGGAYEQYF. The CDR3 nucleotides are TGTGCCACCAAGAGGACTAGCGGGGGGGCCTACGAGCAGTACTTC.

The rearrangement uses TRBV19 and TRBJ1-4; 9 nucleotides line up with TRBD1. The J segment lost 8 bases and the V segment lost 3 bases, leaving 4 bases of the junction unmatched. The CDR3 has 14 residues. Germline lookup yields CDR1 LNHDA and CDR2 SQIVND (reference sequence). For the CDR3, the DNA is TGTGCCAGTAGTATCGGGACAGGGTTGGAAAAACTGTTTTTT. As protein: CASSIGTGLEKLFF.

The V call is TRBV7-9, the J call TRBJ2-4; 14 bases match TRBD2. The germline V gene encodes CDR1 SEHNR and CDR2 FQNEAQ (reference sequence). V lost 4 bases and J lost 0; bases outside the gene matches: 8. CDR3 length: 19 amino acids. Written as DNA, the CDR3 is TGTGCCAGCAGCTCTTGGACTAGCGGGGGGCATTTAGCCAAAAACATTCAGTACTTC. This sequence encodes CASSSWTSGGHLAKNIQYF.